This T cell receptor beta chain was retrieved from a study of T-cell reconstitution after alpha-beta-depleted transplantation in children. Study-level points and caveats: The study traced high day-60 TCRbeta diversity in some patients to surviving recipient T cells and thymic progenitors. Newly made T cells mostly supplied T-cell counts and diversity one year after transplant. Reported findings indicate that, about two months after transplant, alpha-beta T cells came from several hundred expanded clones, which were derived from non-depleted graft cells.

This clonotype occurred many times. Its antigen remains unknown. Preparation of the TCRbeta library used unique molecular identifiers. TCRdb called the PCR reads again in MiXCR, with one record for every CDR3 protein. The table records 55,000 to 85,000 distinct CDR3 sequences, approximately 10% of them present only once. This TCR derives from a boy under 18 with acute myeloid leukemia, due to receive a stem cell transplant. Here the sequenced sample was PBMCs, taken before TCRalphabeta/CD19-depleted stem cell transplant.

The CDR3 spells CASSRGTGPNRQDV. CDR3 DNA: TGTGCCAGTAGTAGGGGGACAGGCCCTAACAGGCAGGACGTC. The chain couples TRBV19 to TRBJ2-7; 8 positions match TRBD1. The CDR3 runs 14 residues. Germline CDR1 is LNHDA and CDR2 is SQIVND (reference sequence).